The clone carrying this T cell receptor (beta chain) was counted at least ten times. The template was RNA from unsorted bulk tissue. This sample stems from a study of tumor and adjacent non-tumor tissue in lung cancer. For the study at large: On average, productive TCRbeta reads reached about 4.2 million per sample.

The CDR3 length is 14 residues. The germline V gene encodes CDR1 MNHEY and CDR2 SVGEGT. Trimming shortened V by 5 bases and J by 1 base, and 11 bases separated the two germline ends. Three rounds of nested PCR, following a modified ARM-PCR protocol, produced the TCRbeta library. TCRdb independently ran MiXCR on the multiplex PCR reads; one entry per CDR3 protein. This sample has some 84,000 distinct CDR3 sequences; roughly two thirds occur once, and the top ten carry roughly 15%. This chain uses TRBV6-2 or TRBV6-3 with TRBJ2-5, with D hard to call. The source of this sequence is a man aged 70 or older with non-small cell lung cancer. The sequencing sample was made of lung tumor tissue. CDR3 DNA sequence: TGTGCCAGCAGTGACCCCGACGGCCAAGAGACCCAGTACTTC. Amino acid sequence: CASSDPDGQETQYF.